These T cell receptor beta chains were read from a single sample in a study of blood T cell repertoires in COVID-19. Here immunoSEQ multiplex PCR was the method, and the copy in TCRdb shows in-frame clones only, minus some. In the table there are about 51,000 clones, about 82% of which are singletons. The sequenced material came from peripheral blood. These receptors originate from a man older than 75 with active COVID-19. Both conserved end residues are part of each CDR3. A D gene is named only where the DNA matches it firmly. A row's size may be missing; if present it is once, few, many or a size class.

>-|TRBV7-2|-|TRBJ2-2
TGTGCCAGCAGCTTAACCGCCGGGAGGAACACCGGGGAGCTGTTTTTT
CASSLTAGRNTGELFF
>-|TRBV30|-|TRBJ1-5
TGTGCCTGGAGCAGGGGAATTAATCAGCCCCAGCATTTT
CAWSRGINQPQHF
>-|TRBV7-2|TRBD2|TRBJ2-2
TGTGCCAGCAGCCCAGGACTAGCGGGAAAAACGAACACCGGGGAGCTGTTTTTT
CASSPGLAGKTNTGELFF
>-|TRBV6-4|TRBD1|TRBJ2-3
TGTGCCAGCAGTGACGAGGGGGCTGTCACAGATACGCAGTATTTT
CASSDEGAVTDTQYF
>-|TRBV20-1|-|TRBJ2-5
TGCAGTACATCTCAAGAGACCCAGTACTTC
CSTSQETQYF
>-|TRBV19|TRBD1|TRBJ1-5
TGTGCCAGTAGGGACAGGGATGGTGGTCAGCCCCAGCATTTT
CASRDRDGGQPQHF
>-|TRBV30|-|TRBJ2-3
TGTGCCTGGAGTGTAGGCGGTACGCAGTATTTT
CAWSVGGTQYF
>-|TRBV6-2/TRBV6-3|-|TRBJ2-7
TGTGCCAGCAGTTACGACCGGTGGCTATCGGGGAACGAGCAGTACTTC
CASSYDRWLSGNEQYF
>-|TRBV7-2|-|TRBJ1-3
TGTGCCAGCAGCTCGCGCTCTGGAAACACCATATATTTT
CASSSRSGNTIYF
>-|TRBV19|-|TRBJ2-1
TGTGCCAGTAGTATGGGGGGAACCTCCTACAATGAGCAGTTCTTC
CASSMGGTSYNEQFF
>-|TRBV7-9|TRBD1|TRBJ1-1
TGTGCCAGCAGCTCCCCGGGACAGGGTTGGACTGAAGCTTTCTTT
CASSSPGQGWTEAFF
>-|TRBV2|TRBD2|TRBJ2-2
TGTGCCAGCAGTGGACTAGCGGGAGGGGGCACCGGGGAGCTGTTTTTT
CASSGLAGGGTGELFF
>-|TRBV21-1|-|TRBJ1-6
TGTGCCAGCAGCCAAAGCGGCAGGGGCAATTCACCCCTCCACTTT
CASSQSGRGNSPLHF
>-|TRBV7-6|-|TRBJ2-5
TGTGCCAGCAGCTTATGGGGCGCAATATCAGGGGAAGAGACCCAGTACTTC
CASSLWGAISGEETQYF
>once|TRBV4-1|TRBD2|TRBJ2-1
TGCGCCAGCAGCCAAAGCTGGACTAGGGGCCCCCTCAATGAGCAGTTCTTC
CASSQSWTRGPLNEQFF
>-|TRBV12-3/TRBV12-4|-|TRBJ1-2
TGTGCCAGCACCGTCACCGTGCGCTATGGCTACACCTTC
CASTVTVRYGYTF
>-|TRBV7-3|-|TRBJ2-2
TGTGCCAGCAGCTTAACCGCGACTACGAACACCGGGGAGCTGTTTTTT
CASSLTATTNTGELFF
>once|TRBV28|TRBD1|TRBJ2-2
TGTGCCAGCAACTACCGGGACAGGGTAGCGGGGGAGCTGTTTTTT
CASNYRDRVAGELFF
>once|TRBV11-2|-|TRBJ2-7
TGTGCCAGCAGCTTCGCTGAGATTTCGCGGACATACGAGCAGTACTTC
CASSFAEISRTYEQYF
>-|TRBV15|-|TRBJ2-5
TGTGCCACCAGCAGAGATCCCTCGGGACAAGAGACCCAGTACTTC
CATSRDPSGQETQYF
>-|TRBV6-1|TRBD1|TRBJ2-7
TGTGCCAGCAGTGAAGGACAGGGGTCCTACGAGCAGTACTTC
CASSEGQGSYEQYF
>-|TRBV9|TRBD1|TRBJ2-7
TGTGCCAGCAGCGTAGCCGGACAGGACGAGCAGTACTTC
CASSVAGQDEQYF
>-|TRBV28|-|TRBJ1-2
TGTGCCACCTCCCAGCAGGGTGGCTACACCTTC
CATSQQGGYTF
>few|TRBV5-1|-|TRBJ1-1
TGCGCCAGCAGCTTGGGAGGTACAGGGTCTCCGGTCCGAGCTTTCTTT
CASSLGGTGSPVRAFF
>-|TRBV3-1/TRBV3-2|TRBD1|TRBJ1-1
TGTGCCAGCAGCAAGGGACAGGCTTTGAACACTGAAGCTTTCTTT
CASSKGQALNTEAFF
>once|TRBV10-3|-|TRBJ2-7
TGTGCCATTAACACGGGATCCTACGAGCAGTACTTC
CAINTGSYEQYF
>-|TRBV12-5|TRBD1|TRBJ2-7
TGTGCTAGTAACAGAGACAGGGGCCTAGAGGAAGTGGACGAGCAGTACTTC
CASNRDRGLEEVDEQYF
>-|TRBV5-6|-|TRBJ1-5
TGTGCCAGCAGCCTCGGTAGGGGGGGCTGGAATCAGCCCCAGCATTTT
CASSLGRGGWNQPQHF
>-|TRBV20-1|TRBD1|TRBJ2-3
TGCAGTGCTAGTTTGGGACAGGGGTACACAGATACGCAGTATTTT
CSASLGQGYTDTQYF
>medium-sized|TRBV4-1|-|TRBJ2-1
TGCGCCAGCAGCAAGAAGGGGGACCTCCCCTCCTACAATGAGCAGTTCTTC
CASSKKGDLPSYNEQFF
>-|TRBV6-2/TRBV6-3|TRBD2|TRBJ2-1
TGTGCCAGCAGTTACTCGAGGGTGGGGACTAGCGGGAGTGAGCAGTTCTTC
CASSYSRVGTSGSEQFF
>-|TRBV10-3|TRBD1|TRBJ1-1
TGTGCCATCAGTCAGACAGGGGTCGGTGAAGCTTTCTTT
CAISQTGVGEAFF
>few|TRBV7-8|TRBD2|TRBJ2-2
TGTGCCAGCAGCTTGACGGGACTAGCGTCTCCCGGGGAGCTGTTTTTT
CASSLTGLASPGELFF
>-|TRBV27|-|TRBJ2-5
TGTGCCAGCAGTCCCAGACCAAGACTGGTCCAAGAGACCCAGTACTTC
CASSPRPRLVQETQYF
>-|TRBV19|-|TRBJ1-2
TGTGCCAGGCCTAGGAAGGCAGGGAACTATGGCTACACCTTC
CARPRKAGNYGYTF
>-|TRBV28|-|TRBJ1-1
TGTGCCAGCAGAAACGCAGGGAACCTGAGTCCTGAAGCTTTCTTT
CASRNAGNLSPEAFF
>-|TRBV7-7|TRBD1|TRBJ2-1
TGTGCCAGCAGCTTAGGGGACAGCTCCTACAATGAGCAGTTCTTC
CASSLGDSSYNEQFF
>-|TRBV28|TRBD2|TRBJ2-2
TGTGCCAGCAGTACACGGGACTACGACAAAACCGGGGAGCTGTTTTTT
CASSTRDYDKTGELFF
>-|TRBV5-1|TRBD2|TRBJ2-7
TGCGCCAGCAGCATATTCCTAGCGGGAGAAAAAGCCTACGAGCAGTACTTC
CASSIFLAGEKAYEQYF
>-|TRBV30|-|TRBJ2-1
TGTGCCTGGACCCTAGCGCAGGAGGGCAGTGAGCAGTTCTTC
CAWTLAQEGSEQFF
>-|TRBV5-1|TRBD1|TRBJ1-1
TGCGCCAGCAGCCTGGGACAGGGGTCTGAAGCTTTCTTT
CASSLGQGSEAFF
>-|TRBV7-8|TRBD2|TRBJ2-5
TGTGCCAGCAGCTTATTTGGGACTAGCGGCCAAGAGACCCAGTACTTC
CASSLFGTSGQETQYF